This is a list of T cell receptor beta chains from one sample in a study of CD8 T cells in Susac syndrome. TCRdb reprocessed the immunoSEQ multiplex PCR reads with MiXCR, giving one entry per CDR3 protein. Altogether 150,000 to 200,000 distinct CDR3 sequences are present, 90% to 95% being singletons, with the ten largest covering roughly 0.13%. Material: CD4+ T cells from PBMCs. These receptors came from a human donor in good health. Both conserved end residues are part of each CDR3. D genes are given only for firm matches. Only part of the rows carry a size: once, few, many, or a class if the clone is expanded.

. | . | TRBJ1-2 | TRBV3-1 | CASSQDRQRGYGYTF | TGTGCCAGCAGCCAAGATAGACAGCGGGGCTATGGCTACACCTTC
. | TRBD1 | TRBJ1-6 | TRBV7-2 | CASGTGVGSPLHF | TGTGCCAGCGGGACAGGGGTTGGTTCACCCCTCCACTTT
once | TRBD2 | TRBJ2-5 | TRBV5-1 | CASSISGGLEETQYF | TGCGCCAGCAGCATTAGCGGGGGCCTAGAAGAGACCCAGTACTTC
. | TRBD2 | TRBJ2-5 | TRBV14 | CASSQITSGGQETQYF | TGTGCCAGCAGCCAAATAACTAGCGGGGGGCAAGAGACCCAGTACTTC
. | . | TRBJ1-6 | TRBV4-3 | CASSQELSSYNSPLHF | TGCGCCAGCAGCCAAGAGCTGAGCTCCTATAATTCACCCCTCCACTTT
. | . | TRBJ2-3 | TRBV29-1 | CSVAHLLSTDTQYF | TGCAGCGTTGCTCATCTGCTGAGCACAGATACGCAGTATTTT
. | . | TRBJ1-2 | TRBV20-1 | CSARAVQNPNYGYTF | TGCAGTGCTAGGGCAGTTCAAAACCCTAACTATGGCTACACCTTC
. | . | TRBJ1-1 | TRBV9 | CASSGTDYTEAFF | TGTGCCAGCAGCGGGACAGATTACACTGAAGCTTTCTTT
. | . | TRBJ2-5 | TRBV9 | CASTPTPGYQETQYF | TGTGCCAGCACCCCAACCCCAGGGTACCAAGAGACCCAGTACTTC
. | TRBD1 | TRBJ1-2 | TRBV6-5 | CASSYSGQGADGYTF | TGTGCCAGCAGTTACTCGGGACAGGGGGCCGACGGCTACACCTTC
. | TRBD1 | TRBJ1-1 | TRBV2 | CASSGEQGTEAFF | TGTGCCAGCAGTGGGGAACAGGGGACTGAAGCTTTCTTT
. | TRBD2 | TRBJ2-1 | TRBV7-9 | CASSFGGGAGNEQFF | TGTGCCAGCAGCTTCGGCGGGGGGGCCGGTAATGAGCAGTTCTTC
once | . | TRBJ2-1 | TRBV6-5 | CASSYSPTGSRNEQFF | TGTGCCAGCAGTTACTCCCCTACGGGGTCTCGGAATGAGCAGTTCTTC
. | TRBD1 | TRBJ2-4 | TRBV7-2 | CASSHGDRGQGIQYF | TGTGCCAGCAGCCACGGGGACAGGGGGCAAGGCATTCAGTACTTC
. | . | TRBJ2-7 | TRBV28 | CASSSRTEQYF | TGTGCCAGCAGTTCGCGTACCGAGCAGTACTTC
. | . | TRBJ1-1 | TRBV12-3/TRBV12-4 | CASSPNSGPEAFF | TGTGCCAGCAGTCCAAATTCCGGCCCTGAAGCTTTCTTT
. | TRBD1 | TRBJ1-2 | TRBV3-1 | CASSQGDRGVETF | TGTGCCAGCAGCCAGGGGGACAGGGGCGTGGAAACCTTC